Listed below are T cell receptor beta chains from one sample, sequenced in a study of blood T cell repertoires in COVID-19. The data were produced by immunoSEQ multiplex PCR, yet TCRdb's version contains in-frame clones alone and is incomplete. Here the sample spans about 150,000 clones, approximately 90% being singletons. Sequencing input: PBMCs or T cells enriched from blood (not recorded which). The receptor source for this set is a woman aged 50 to 60 who had recovered from COVID-19. Each CDR3 is given with its conserved first and last residue. The order of the fields is D gene, J gene, V gene, clone size, CDR3 protein, CDR3 DNA. The D gene is left open where the match is weak. Only part of the rows carry a size: once, few, many, or a class if the clone is expanded.

d_call: TRBD1
j_call: TRBJ1-4
v_call: TRBV24-1
clone_size: -
cdr3_aa: CATSDPGGVNEKLFF
cdr3_nt: TGTGCCACCAGTGACCCAGGGGGTGTTAATGAAAAACTGTTTTTT

d_call: TRBD1
j_call: TRBJ2-3
v_call: TRBV6-5
clone_size: -
cdr3_aa: CASSSGGDTQYF
cdr3_nt: TGTGCCAGCAGTTCAGGGGGAGATACGCAGTATTTT

d_call: -
j_call: TRBJ2-5
v_call: TRBV7-7
clone_size: few
cdr3_aa: CASTPSEEPQETQYF
cdr3_nt: TGTGCTAGCACCCCGAGCGAGGAGCCCCAAGAGACCCAGTACTTC

d_call: -
j_call: TRBJ2-3
v_call: TRBV4-3
clone_size: -
cdr3_aa: CASSQQTYGTDTQYF
cdr3_nt: TGCGCCAGCAGCCAACAGACATATGGCACAGATACGCAGTATTTT

d_call: -
j_call: TRBJ1-1
v_call: TRBV5-5
clone_size: once
cdr3_aa: CASSLDGGRRTEAFF
cdr3_nt: TGTGCCAGCAGCTTGGACGGGGGGCGGAGGACTGAAGCTTTCTTT

d_call: TRBD2
j_call: TRBJ2-3
v_call: TRBV5-1
clone_size: -
cdr3_aa: CASSLASGLSGGMTDTQYF
cdr3_nt: TGCGCCAGCAGCTTGGCCAGCGGACTCAGCGGGGGGATGACAGATACGCAGTATTTT

d_call: -
j_call: TRBJ1-2
v_call: TRBV27
clone_size: -
cdr3_aa: CASSLMGARDYGYTF
cdr3_nt: TGTGCCAGCAGTTTAATGGGGGCGAGGGACTATGGCTACACCTTC

d_call: TRBD1
j_call: TRBJ1-5
v_call: TRBV7-9
clone_size: -
cdr3_aa: CASQGGTGGTYSNQPQHF
cdr3_nt: TGTGCCAGCCAGGGTGGGACAGGGGGTACCTATAGCAATCAGCCCCAGCATTTT

d_call: TRBD2
j_call: TRBJ2-5
v_call: TRBV7-2
clone_size: -
cdr3_aa: CASSSPGLAGGPSETQYF
cdr3_nt: TGTGCCAGCAGCTCACCGGGACTAGCGGGGGGGCCGTCCGAGACCCAGTACTTC

d_call: TRBD1
j_call: TRBJ1-6
v_call: TRBV5-6
clone_size: -
cdr3_aa: CASSFGRTGRGSPLHF
cdr3_nt: TGTGCCAGCAGCTTCGGCCGGACAGGGCGGGGTTCACCCCTCCACTTT

d_call: TRBD2
j_call: TRBJ2-1
v_call: TRBV4-2
clone_size: -
cdr3_aa: CASSQDQGTSGGYNEQFF
cdr3_nt: TGTGCCAGCAGCCAAGATCAGGGCACTAGCGGGGGTTACAATGAGCAGTTCTTC

d_call: -
j_call: TRBJ2-1
v_call: TRBV6-4
clone_size: -
cdr3_aa: CASSDKSQDSYNEQFF
cdr3_nt: TGTGCCAGCAGTGATAAGAGCCAGGACTCCTACAATGAGCAGTTCTTC